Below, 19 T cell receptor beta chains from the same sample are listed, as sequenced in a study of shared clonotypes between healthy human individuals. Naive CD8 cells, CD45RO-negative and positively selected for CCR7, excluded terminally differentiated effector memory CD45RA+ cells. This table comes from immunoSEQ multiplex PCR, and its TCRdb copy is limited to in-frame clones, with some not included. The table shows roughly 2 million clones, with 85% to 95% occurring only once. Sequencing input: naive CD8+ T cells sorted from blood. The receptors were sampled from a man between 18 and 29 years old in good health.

CDR3 coding DNA: TGTGCCAGCGGGGTAAGCGATGAGCAGTTCTTC. Its protein product is CASGVSDEQFF. V usage is TRBV9 and J usage is TRBJ2-1, with D unresolved. CDR3 length: 11 residues. With 7 bases removed from V and 8 bases from J, the gap between germline ends came to 10 bases. Germline values: CDR1 SGDLS, CDR2 YYNGEE.

The CDR3 DNA sequence: TGTGCCAGCGTACGGATAGCGAGCTCAGATACGCAGTATTTT. It specifies CASVRIASSDTQYF. The rearrangement links TRBV6-1 to TRBJ2-3; TRBD2 might be the D (5 bases). CDR3 size: 14 residues. Trimming removed 8 bases at V and 4 bases at J, with 16 bases between. The V gene's germline CDR1 is MNHNS and CDR2 SASEGT.

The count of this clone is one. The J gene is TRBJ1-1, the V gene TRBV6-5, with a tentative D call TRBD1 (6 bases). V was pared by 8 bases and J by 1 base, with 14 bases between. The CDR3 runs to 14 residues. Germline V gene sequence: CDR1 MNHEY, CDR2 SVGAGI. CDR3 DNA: TGTGCCAGCGGCAGGGGTCGGGAGAACACTGAAGCTTTCTTT. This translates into CASGRGRENTEAFF.

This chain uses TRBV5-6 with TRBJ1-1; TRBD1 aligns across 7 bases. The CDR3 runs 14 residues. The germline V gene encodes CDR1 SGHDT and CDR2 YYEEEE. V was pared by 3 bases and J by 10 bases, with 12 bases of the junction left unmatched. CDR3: CASSSGTDGPGAFF. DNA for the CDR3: TGTGCCAGCAGCTCCGGGACAGATGGGCCAGGAGCTTTCTTT.

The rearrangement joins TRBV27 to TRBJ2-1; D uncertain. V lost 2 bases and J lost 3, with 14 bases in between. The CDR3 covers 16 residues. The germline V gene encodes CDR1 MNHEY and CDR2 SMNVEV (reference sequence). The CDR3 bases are TGTGCCAGCAGTTTAGGGCCAGGAGCTTTCTACAATGAGCAGTTCTTC. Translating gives CASSLGPGAFYNEQFF.

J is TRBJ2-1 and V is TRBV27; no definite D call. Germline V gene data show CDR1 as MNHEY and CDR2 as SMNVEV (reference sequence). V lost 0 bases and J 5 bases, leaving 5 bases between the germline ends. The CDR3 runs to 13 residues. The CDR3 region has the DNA TGTGCCAGCAGTTTATCCCCAGACAATGAGCAGTTCTTC. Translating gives CASSLSPDNEQFF.

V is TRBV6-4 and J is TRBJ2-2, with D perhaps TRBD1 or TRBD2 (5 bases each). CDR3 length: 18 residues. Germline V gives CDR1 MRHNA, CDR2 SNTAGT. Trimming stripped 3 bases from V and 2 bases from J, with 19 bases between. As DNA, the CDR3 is TGTGCCAGCAGTGAGTGGGGCTTTAGGAGGTGTAACACCGGGGAGCTGTTTTTT. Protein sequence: CASSEWGFRRCNTGELFF.

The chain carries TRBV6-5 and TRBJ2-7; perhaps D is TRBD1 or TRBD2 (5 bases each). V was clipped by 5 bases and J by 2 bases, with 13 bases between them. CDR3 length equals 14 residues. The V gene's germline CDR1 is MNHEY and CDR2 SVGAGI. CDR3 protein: CASSRGLGAYEQYF. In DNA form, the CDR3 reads TGTGCCAGCAGTCGCGGATTGGGGGCCTACGAGCAGTACTTC.

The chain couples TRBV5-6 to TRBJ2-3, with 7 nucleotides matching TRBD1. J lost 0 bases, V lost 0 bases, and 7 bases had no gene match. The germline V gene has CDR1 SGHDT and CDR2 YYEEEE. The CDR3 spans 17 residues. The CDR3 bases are TGTGCCAGCAGCTTGGAGACAGGGATCCTCAGCACAGATACGCAGTATTTT. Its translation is CASSLETGILSTDTQYF. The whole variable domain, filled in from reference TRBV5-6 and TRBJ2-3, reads DAGVTQSPTHLIKTRGQQVTLRCSPKSGHDTVSWYQQALGQGPQFIFQYYEEEERQRGNFPDRFSGHQFPNYSSELNVNALLLGDSALYLCASSLETGILSTDTQYFGPGTRLTVL.

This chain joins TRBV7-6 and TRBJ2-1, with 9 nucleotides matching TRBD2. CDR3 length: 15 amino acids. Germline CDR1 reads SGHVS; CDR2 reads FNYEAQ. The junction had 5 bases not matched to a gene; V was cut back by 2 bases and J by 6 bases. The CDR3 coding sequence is TGTGCCAGCAGCTTACTAGCGGGGCCAACCAATGAGCAGTTCTTC. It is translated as CASSLLAGPTNEQFF.

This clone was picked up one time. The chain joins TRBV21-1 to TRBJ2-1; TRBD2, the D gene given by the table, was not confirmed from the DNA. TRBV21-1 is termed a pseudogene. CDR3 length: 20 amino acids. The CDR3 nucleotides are TGTGCCAGCAGCAAAGACCCCCTATCGGCTAGCGGGAGCCCGGACAATGAGCAGTTCTTC. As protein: CASSKDPLSASGSPDNEQFF.

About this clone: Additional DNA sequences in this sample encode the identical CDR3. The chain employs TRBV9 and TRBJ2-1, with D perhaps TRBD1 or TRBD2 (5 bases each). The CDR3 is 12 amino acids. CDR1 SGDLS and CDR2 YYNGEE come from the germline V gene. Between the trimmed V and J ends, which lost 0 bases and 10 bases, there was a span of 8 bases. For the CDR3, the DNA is TGTGCCAGCAGCGTAGTGGGGGACGAGCAGTTCTTC. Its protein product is CASSVVGDEQFF.

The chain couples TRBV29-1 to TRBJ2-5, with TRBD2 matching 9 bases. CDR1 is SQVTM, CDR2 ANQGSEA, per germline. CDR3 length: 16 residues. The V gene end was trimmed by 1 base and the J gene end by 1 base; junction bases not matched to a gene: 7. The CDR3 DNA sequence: TGCAGCGTTGAAGGCCGACTAGCGGAGGCCCAAGAGACCCAGTACTTC. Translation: CSVEGRLAEAQETQYF.

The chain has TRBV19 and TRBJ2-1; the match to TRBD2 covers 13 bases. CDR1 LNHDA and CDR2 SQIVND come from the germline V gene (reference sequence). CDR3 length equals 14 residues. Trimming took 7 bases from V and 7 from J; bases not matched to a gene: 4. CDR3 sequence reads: CASNPGLAGNEQFF. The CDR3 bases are TGTGCCAGTAACCCGGGACTAGCGGGGAATGAGCAGTTCTTC.

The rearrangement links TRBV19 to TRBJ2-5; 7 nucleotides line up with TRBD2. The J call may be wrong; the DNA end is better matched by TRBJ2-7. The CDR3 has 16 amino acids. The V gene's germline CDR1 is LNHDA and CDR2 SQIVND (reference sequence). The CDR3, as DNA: TGTGCCAGTAGTATGATCGGCGGGAGTCTCTCCTACGAGCAGTACTTC. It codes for CASSMIGGSLSYEQYF.

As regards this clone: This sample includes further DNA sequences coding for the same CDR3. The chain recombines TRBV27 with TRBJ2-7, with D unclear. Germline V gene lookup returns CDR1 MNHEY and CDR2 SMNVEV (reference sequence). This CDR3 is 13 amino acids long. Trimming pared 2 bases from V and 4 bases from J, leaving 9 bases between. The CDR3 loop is CASSLSGVYEQYF. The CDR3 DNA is TGTGCCAGCAGTTTAAGTGGGGTTTACGAGCAGTACTTC.

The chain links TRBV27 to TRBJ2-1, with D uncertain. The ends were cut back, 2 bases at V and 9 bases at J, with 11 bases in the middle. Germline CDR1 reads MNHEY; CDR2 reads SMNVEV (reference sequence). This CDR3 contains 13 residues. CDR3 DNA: TGTGCCAGCAGTTTAAAGGTGTTAAGTGAGCAGTTCTTC. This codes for CASSLKVLSEQFF.

The CDR3 DNA sequence: TGTGCCAGCAGTGGGGGGACTACTTACAATGAGCAGTTCTTC. Translation: CASSGGTTYNEQFF. V and J are TRBV27 and TRBJ2-1; 7 positions agree with TRBD2. The CDR3 sequence is 14 residues long. The V gene's germline CDR1 is MNHEY and CDR2 SMNVEV (reference sequence). The trim removed 5 bases at V and 4 bases at J, leaving 5 bases unmatched.

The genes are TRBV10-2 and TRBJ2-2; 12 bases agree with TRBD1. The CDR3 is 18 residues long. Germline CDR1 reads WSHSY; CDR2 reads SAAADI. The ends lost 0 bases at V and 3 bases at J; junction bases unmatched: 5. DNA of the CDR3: TGCGCCAGCAGTGAGTCGGGGACAGGGGGCCGGTACACCGGGGAGCTGTTTTTT. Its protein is CASSESGTGGRYTGELFF.